The next 17 T cell receptor beta chains were all read from a single sample in a study of post-analysis software for immune sequencing data. Study-level findings and limits: In patients, TRBV5-6, TRBV5-1 and TRBV20-1 belonged to five TRBV segments found more frequently than in controls.

Sequencing libraries made from TCR beta cDNA carried unique molecular identifiers. TCRdb passed the PCR reads through MiXCR, listing each CDR3 protein once. Counted here are 450,000 or so distinct CDR3 sequences, roughly 46% occurring once; the ten biggest clones make up around 10%. Which antigens these TCRs recognize remains unknown. The specimen sequenced was blood. The receptors shown here come from a girl between 10 and 17 years old with multiple sclerosis.

A remark on this clonotype: One end of the junction varies from germline; a read error may be responsible. The V call is TRBV18, the J call TRBJ1-2; weak D call: TRBD1 (6 bases). The CDR3 has 16 amino acids. Germline CDR1 reads KGHSH; CDR2 reads LQKENI. CDR3 loop: CASSPSIGTSNYGHTF. CDR3 nucleotides: TGTGCCAGCTCACCTTCCATCGGGACATCTAACTATGGCCACACCTTC. Combining the CDR3 with reference TRBV18 and TRBJ1-2 gives the whole variable domain NAGVMQNPRHLVRRRGQEARLRCSPMKGHSHVYWYRQLPEEGLKFMVYLQKENIIDESGMPKERFSAEFPKEGPSILRIQQVVRGDSAAYFCASSPSIGTSNYGHTFGSGTRLTVV.

V and J are TRBV28 and TRBJ2-1; 8 bases fit TRBD2. Per the germline V gene, CDR1 is MDHEN and CDR2 is SYDVKM. The J segment lost 8 bases and the V segment lost 7 bases, leaving 7 bases of the junction unmatched. This CDR3 comprises 13 residues. CDR3 loop: CASKSGRLYEQFF. For the CDR3, the DNA is TGTGCCAGCAAGAGCGGGAGATTATATGAGCAGTTCTTC. Combining the CDR3 with reference TRBV28 and TRBJ2-1 gives the whole variable domain DVKVTQSSRYLVKRTGEKVFLECVQDMDHENMFWYRQDPGLGLRLIYFSYDVKMKEKGDIPEGYSVSREKKERFSLILESASTNQTSMYLCASKSGRLYEQFFGPGTRLTVL.

This clonotype occurred once. The V call is TRBV28, the J call TRBJ2-5; the match to TRBD1 covers 10 bases. Per germline, CDR1 MDHEN and CDR2 SYDVKM. The CDR3 covers 16 residues. The junction had 18 bases not matched to a gene; V was cut back by 6 bases and J by 11 bases. CDR3 sequence (DNA): TGTGCCAGCAGGCCCCGTACGTGGACAGGGGGGAATGAGCAGTACTTC. Its protein product is CASRPRTWTGGNEQYF.

Note on this clonotype: A read error may account for a junction end that differs from germline. This chain links TRBV27 with TRBJ2-1, with unresolved D. CDR3 length: 13 residues. Germline V gene lookup returns CDR1 MNHEY and CDR2 SMNVEV (reference sequence). The CDR3 DNA sequence: TGTGTCAGCAGTTTATCCTCCTGGCGTGAGCAGTTCTTC. This translates into CVSSLSSWREQFF.

On this clonotype itself: The junction departs from germline at one end; a sequencing error may be responsible. The chain has TRBV15 and TRBJ2-3; the D is unclear. The CDR3 totals 12 residues. Germline V gene data show CDR1 as LNHNV and CDR2 as YYDKDF (reference sequence). The CDR3 DNA reads TGTGCCACCAGCAGAGAGGCAGATATGCAGTATTTT. Its protein product is CATSREADMQYF.

This clonotype was seen only a few times. This chain links TRBV29-1 with TRBJ2-3, with 11 positions matching TRBD1. The V gene end was trimmed by 2 bases and the J gene end by 7 bases; junction bases not matched to a gene: 14. CDR1 SQVTM and CDR2 ANQGSEA come from the germline V gene. The CDR3 is made up of 17 amino acids. The CDR3 reads CSVETPGQGASPYTQYF. CDR3 coding DNA: TGCAGCGTTGAAACACCCGGACAGGGGGCTTCCCCGTATACGCAGTATTTT.

This chain connects TRBV30 to TRBJ1-6; a possible D gene is TRBD1 (6 bases). CDR3 length: 15 residues. CDR1 is GTSNPN and CDR2 is SVGIG in the germline V gene (reference sequence). The V gene lost 2 bases and the J gene lost 7 bases, with 15 bases spanning the gap. CDR3: CAWSPPDRRNSPLHF. In DNA, the CDR3 is TGTGCCTGGAGTCCCCCCGACAGGAGGAATTCACCCCTCCACTTT. Based on the CDR3 plus reference TRBV30 and TRBJ1-6, the full variable domain is SQTIHQWPATLVQPVGSPLSLECTVEGTSNPNLYWYRQAAGRGLQLLFYSVGIGQISSEVPQNLSASRPQDRQFILSSKKLLLSDSGFYLCAWSPPDRRNSPLHFGNGTRLTVT.

The chain uses TRBV5-1 and TRBJ2-1, with TRBD2 matching 8 bases. The CDR3 totals 15 residues. The germline gives CDR1 SGHRS, CDR2 YFSETQ. Trimming took 0 bases from V and 8 from J; bases not matched to a gene: 7. CDR3 sequence reads: CASSLDGRAIDEQFF. The CDR3 coding sequence is TGCGCCAGCAGCTTGGACGGGAGGGCCATCGATGAGCAGTTCTTC.

The rearrangement uses TRBV10-3 and TRBJ2-2; the D gene is possibly TRBD1 (5 bases). Trimming shortened V by 5 bases and J by 6 bases, and 13 bases separated the two germline ends. Germline V CDR1 and CDR2: ENHRY, SYGVKD. The CDR3 is made up of 14 amino acids. The CDR3 DNA reads as TGTGCCATCAGTTTGGACATACGCGCCGGGGAGCTGTTTTTT. It codes for CAISLDIRAGELFF.

The chain joins TRBV3-1 to TRBJ2-4; the match to TRBD2 covers 10 bases. Matching the DNA end better, TRBJ2-7 makes the J call doubtful. The CDR3 sequence is 20 residues long. Per germline, CDR1 LGHDT and CDR2 YNNKEL (reference sequence). CDR3 protein: CASSQARALAGSVPTYEQYF. DNA for the CDR3: TGTGCCAGCAGCCAAGCGCGGGCACTAGCGGGAAGTGTACCCACCTACGAGCAGTACTTC.

The chain is built from TRBV7-6 and TRBJ1-1; D call uncertain. Germline V lookup: CDR1 SGHVS, CDR2 FNYEAQ. This CDR3 comprises 16 residues. The V end was cut by 0 bases, the J end by 0 bases, with 11 bases between. CDR3 in DNA: TGTGCCAGCAGCTTAGCCCCCTTAGGGCTGAACACTGAAGCTTTCTTT. Its translation: CASSLAPLGLNTEAFF.

The chain is built from TRBV3-1 and TRBJ1-1; D is uncertain. With 4 bases removed from V and 7 bases from J, the gap between germline ends came to 16 bases. CDR1 and CDR2 (germline): LGHDT, YNNKEL (reference sequence). There are 14 residues in the CDR3. CDR3 region: CASSPGVGYGEAFF. CDR3 coding DNA: TGTGCCAGCAGCCCCGGGGTAGGGTACGGTGAAGCTTTCTTT.

This clonotype was recorded a few times. The chain is built from TRBV7-2 and TRBJ2-3; perhaps TRBD2 as D (6 bases). CDR1 is SGHTA and CDR2 is FQGNSA in the germline V gene. The CDR3 is 16 amino acids. V lost 1 base to trimming and J lost 2 bases, with 13 bases between them. DNA of the CDR3: TGTGCCAGCAGCTTAGTAATCGGGAGAGCCACAGATACGCAGTATTTT. Translating it yields CASSLVIGRATDTQYF. Filled out from reference TRBV7-2 and TRBJ2-3, the complete variable domain reads GAGVSQSPSNKVTEKGKDVELRCDPISGHTALYWYRQSLGQGLEFLIYFQGNSAPDKSGLPSDRFSAERTGGSVSTLTIQRTQQEDSAVYLCASSLVIGRATDTQYFGPGTRLTVL.

V usage is TRBV29-1 and J usage is TRBJ1-2; 8 bases map to TRBD1. This CDR3 is 12 amino acids long. The V gene end was trimmed by 4 bases and the J gene end by 5 bases; junction bases not matched to a gene: 3. Germline V lookup: CDR1 SQVTM, CDR2 ANQGSEA. The CDR3 DNA is TGCAGCGTTGGGGACAGGAATTATGGCTACACCTTC. Its protein product is CSVGDRNYGYTF.

This chain links TRBV7-2 with TRBJ2-3; maybe TRBD1 (5 bases). The germline gives CDR1 SGHTA, CDR2 FQGNSA. V dropped 5 bases and J dropped 2 bases, with 20 bases sitting between them. The CDR3 length is 17 residues. The CDR3 loop reads CASSRQIGVAVTDTQYF. The CDR3 DNA sequence: TGTGCCAGCAGCCGACAGATTGGGGTTGCGGTCACAGATACGCAGTATTTT.

V gene TRBV9 combines with J gene TRBJ1-5; the D gene is possibly TRBD1 (6 bases). CDR3 length: 16 residues. Germline CDR1 reads SGDLS; CDR2 reads YYNGEE. V was cut by 4 bases and J by 6 bases, with 20 bases left in between. The CDR3 protein is CASSPGAGGAGQPQHF. In DNA form, the CDR3 reads TGTGCCAGCAGCCCAGGAGCGGGGGGCGCGGGTCAGCCCCAGCATTTT.

This clonotype came up a few times. This chain uses TRBV28 with TRBJ2-5, with D possibly TRBD2 on 5 matching bases. The CDR3 runs 13 residues. Germline V CDR1 and CDR2: MDHEN, SYDVKM. Trimming pared 6 bases from V and 9 bases from J, leaving 17 bases between. CDR3 in amino acids: CASRGEVTGSQYF. The CDR3 bases are TGTGCCAGCAGGGGAGAGGTTACGGGGTCCCAGTACTTC. Combining the CDR3 with reference TRBV28 and TRBJ2-5 gives the whole variable domain DVKVTQSSRYLVKRTGEKVFLECVQDMDHENMFWYRQDPGLGLRLIYFSYDVKMKEKGDIPEGYSVSREKKERFSLILESASTNQTSMYLCASRGEVTGSQYFGPGTRLLVL.